These T cell receptor beta chains were read from a single sample in a study of T cell responses to AZD1222 COVID-19 vaccine. Some clones are missing from TCRdb's copy, which holds only in-frame ones; the method was immunoSEQ multiplex PCR. The sample contains 120,000 to 150,000 clones, about 92% of which appear only once. The sequenced sample was peripheral blood, obtained on day 0 of AZD1222 vaccination. These receptors originate from an adult in good health. The CDR3 runs from the conserved cysteine through the conserved F or W. Each record gives: J gene, V gene, CDR3 protein.

TRBJ2-3,TRBV11-3,CASSLGLGSSRPYF
TRBJ1-4,TRBV5-1,CASRDQAGEKLFF
TRBJ1-1,TRBV19,CASSSIGASDTEAFF
TRBJ1-5,TRBV7-9,CASSGRGSNQPQHF
TRBJ1-1,TRBV5-5,CVGAQHMNTEAFF
TRBJ2-7,TRBV5-1,CASSPGTSGVFSYEQYF
TRBJ2-7,TRBV9,CASSPLSSRGEQYF
TRBJ1-1,TRBV5-1,CASSLGDRGNEAFF
TRBJ2-7,TRBV30,CAWDRGTASYEQYF
TRBJ1-1,TRBV12-3/TRBV12-4,CASIPTGYSEAFF
TRBJ2-7,TRBV7-9,CASSDTGSNVF
TRBJ2-5,TRBV7-7,CASSRTNIQETQYF
TRBJ2-7,TRBV19,CASSYGTGVYEQYF
TRBJ2-2,TRBV6-4,CASSEGYWTGELFF
TRBJ2-7,TRBV12-3/TRBV12-4,CASSWTGWSEQYF
TRBJ2-2,TRBV2,CASRQTNTGELFF
TRBJ1-3,TRBV7-2,CASSTTGPGNTIYF
TRBJ1-3,TRBV2,CASSWEFQSSGNTIYF
TRBJ2-3,TRBV18,CASSPTGGDPSTDTQYF
TRBJ1-1,TRBV4-1,CASSQEKGRPEAFF
TRBJ1-5,TRBV14,CASSQVQGGNQPQHF
TRBJ1-1,TRBV6-5,CASSFSGNTEAFF
TRBJ1-1,TRBV29-1,CSATLNTEAFF
TRBJ2-7,TRBV7-2,CASSLTASGRIYEQYF
TRBJ2-2,TRBV3-1/TRBV3-2,CASSQAPGELFF
TRBJ1-4,TRBV25-1,CASSDSQGFGEKLFF
TRBJ2-7,TRBV12-3/TRBV12-4,CASSFTYEQYF
TRBJ2-3,TRBV5-8,CASSMGLAGTDTQYF
TRBJ2-7,TRBV7-9,CASSLIGDEQYF
TRBJ1-1,TRBV4-1,CASSQGRRGNLPSPEAFF
TRBJ2-4,TRBV5-1,CASSLNPAGVNLAKNIQYF
TRBJ1-5,TRBV15,CATRRTGTGNQPQHF
TRBJ2-1,TRBV5-1,CATQKGVAGDTYNEQFF
TRBJ2-7,TRBV12-3/TRBV12-4,CASSFKQGHEQYF